What follows are 22 T cell receptor beta chains derived from one specimen sequenced in a study of radiotherapy plus CTLA-4 blockade in lung cancer. The protocol was immunoSEQ multiplex PCR, while the TCRdb copy is restricted to in-frame clones and leaves out a portion. The data hold 62,000 or so clones, with 79% observed a single time. Sequencing was performed on peripheral blood, taken from a patient treated with radiotherapy plus ipilimumab. The receptors were gathered from a human donor with non-small cell lung cancer who had a complete response to radiotherapy plus ipilimumab.

The chain combines TRBV11-2 with TRBJ1-1; D is unclear. Germline values: CDR1 SGHAT, CDR2 FQNNGV. This CDR3 has 14 amino acids. V shed 8 bases and J shed 0 bases, with 13 bases lying between them. CDR3 sequence: CASGVGPLNTEAFF. CDR3 coding DNA: TGTGCCAGCGGTGTTGGACCGCTGAACACTGAAGCTTTCTTT.

This chain links TRBV7-2 with TRBJ2-2; possibly TRBD1 or TRBD2 for D (5 bases each). Per the germline V gene, CDR1 is SGHTA and CDR2 is FQGNSA. The ends were cut back, 6 bases at V and 4 bases at J, with 12 bases in the middle. The CDR3 sequence is 14 residues long. CDR3 protein: CASRQSGTTGELFF. DNA for the CDR3: TGTGCCAGCAGGCAGTCAGGGACCACCGGGGAGCTGTTTTTT.

The V and J genes are TRBV15 and TRBJ1-1, with 9 bases lining up with TRBD1. This CDR3 comprises 16 residues. After removal of 4 bases from V and 3 bases from J, the junction contained 9 bases not matched to a gene. Germline CDR1 and CDR2: LNHNV and YYDKDF (reference sequence). For the CDR3, the DNA is TGTGCCACCAGCAAGGGGACAGGGAGGGGAGACACTGAAGCTTTCTTT. The encoded protein is CATSKGTGRGDTEAFF.

The J gene is TRBJ2-3, the V gene TRBV6-5, with unresolved D. This CDR3 comprises 13 residues. The V end was cut by 7 bases, the J end by 6 bases, with 14 bases between. Per germline, CDR1 MNHEY and CDR2 SVGAGI. The DNA of the CDR3 is TGTGCCAGCACGGTCCCTTTAGGGGATACGCAGTATTTT. Its protein is CASTVPLGDTQYF.

This clone was observed a single time. The chain links TRBV9 to TRBJ2-1; D ambiguous. The CDR3 sequence is 13 residues long. The V gene lost 0 bases and the J gene lost 7 bases, with 8 bases spanning the gap. Germline V gene data show CDR1 as SGDLS and CDR2 as YYNGEE. CDR3: CASSVAKENEQFF. CDR3 DNA: TGTGCCAGCAGCGTAGCTAAGGAAAATGAGCAGTTCTTC.

This chain links TRBV9 with TRBJ1-1; a weak D match, TRBD1 (5 bases). In germline, CDR1 is SGDLS, CDR2 YYNGEE. The CDR3 extends over 14 amino acids. Trimming took off 3 bases at V and 0 bases at J, with 9 bases between the two ends. CDR3 bases: TGTGCCAGCAGCGCGACAGCTATGAACACTGAAGCTTTCTTT. It translates to CASSATAMNTEAFF.

The J gene is TRBJ1-6, the V gene TRBV19, with D unclear. V was trimmed by 7 bases and J by 10 bases, leaving 20 bases between them. This CDR3 has 15 residues. CDR1 and CDR2 (germline): LNHDA, SQIVND (reference sequence). CDR3 amino acids: CASTQDVGYQSPLHF. CDR3 DNA sequence: TGTGCCAGTACCCAAGATGTAGGGTATCAGTCACCCCTCCACTTT.

The chain links TRBV30 to TRBJ1-2, with D unresolved. Trimming removed 3 bases at V and 2 bases at J, with 7 bases between. The CDR3 covers 12 residues. CDR1 GTSNPN and CDR2 SVGIG come from the germline V gene (reference sequence). The CDR3 sequence is CAWSRQNYGYTF. As DNA, the CDR3 is TGTGCCTGGAGCCGACAAAACTATGGCTACACCTTC.

The chain recombines TRBV19 with TRBJ2-3; tentative D call: TRBD2 (6 bases). CDR1 and CDR2 (germline): LNHDA, SQIVND (reference sequence). This CDR3 has 15 residues. Trimming took off 3 bases at V and 1 base at J, with 11 bases between the two ends. The CDR3 coding sequence is TGTGCCAGTAGTATTGGGGGGAGAGGCACAGATACGCAGTATTTT. This sequence encodes CASSIGGRGTDTQYF.

The rearrangement links TRBV7-9 to TRBJ2-5; the match to TRBD2 covers 8 bases. CDR3 length equals 19 residues. V trimming: 5 bases; J trimming: 1 base; junction bases outside the gene matches: 18. Germline lookup yields CDR1 SEHNR and CDR2 FQNEAQ (reference sequence). The CDR3 sequence is CASSPRYPSVSGGQETQYF. The CDR3 DNA reads TGTGCCAGCAGCCCACGATACCCCTCGGTCAGCGGGGGCCAAGAGACCCAGTACTTC.

The chain joins TRBV11-2 to TRBJ1-2; D possibly corresponds to TRBD1 (6 bases). Germline assignment: CDR1 SGHAT and CDR2 FQNNGV. This CDR3 is 17 amino acids long. V was clipped by 1 base and J by 5 bases, with 20 bases between them. CDR3 sequence reads: CASSLVPGAGSFYGYTF. In DNA form, the CDR3 reads TGTGCCAGCAGCTTAGTCCCGGGGGCAGGCAGTTTTTATGGCTACACCTTC.

The CDR3 DNA reads TGTGCCAGCAGGGACAGGGGGTACACCGGGGAGCTGTTTTTT. It translates to CASRDRGYTGELFF. This rearrangement joins TRBV6-4 to TRBJ2-2; 10 bases fit TRBD1. The CDR3 spans 14 residues. The V and J ends lost 6 bases and 3 bases, in that order; junction bases with no gene match: 1. Germline-derived CDR1 and CDR2 are MRHNA and SNTAGT.

The chain is built from TRBV6-1 and TRBJ2-7; D call uncertain. Germline V gene data show CDR1 as MNHNS and CDR2 as SASEGT. The ends were cut back, 4 bases at V and 5 bases at J, with 6 bases in the middle. The CDR3 totals 11 residues. The CDR3 loop reads CASSVVNEQYF. CDR3 bases: TGTGCCAGCAGTGTGGTGAACGAGCAGTACTTC.

The rearrangement uses TRBV28 and TRBJ2-7; perhaps TRBD1 as D (5 bases). The V gene lost 5 bases and the J gene lost 0 bases, with 8 bases spanning the gap. In germline, CDR1 is MDHEN, CDR2 SYDVKM. There are 13 residues in the CDR3. The CDR3 DNA reads as TGTGCCAGCAGTCGCAGGGACTCCTACGAGCAGTACTTC. Amino acid sequence: CASSRRDSYEQYF. Supplemented by reference TRBV28 and TRBJ2-7, the full variable domain reads DVKVTQSSRYLVKRTGEKVFLECVQDMDHENMFWYRQDPGLGLRLIYFSYDVKMKEKGDIPEGYSVSREKKERFSLILESASTNQTSMYLCASSRRDSYEQYFGPGTRLTVT.

The rearrangement joins TRBV5-6 to TRBJ1-1; D remains ambiguous. CDR3 size: 13 residues. V lost 4 bases to trimming and J lost 1 base, with 8 bases between them. CDR1 and CDR2 from the germline V gene are SGHDT and YYEEEE. The CDR3 protein is CASSISWNTEAFF. The CDR3 DNA sequence: TGTGCCAGCAGCATAAGTTGGAACACTGAAGCTTTCTTT.

The chain employs TRBV6-5 and TRBJ2-7, with D tentatively TRBD2 (5 bases). Looked up from germline, CDR1 is MNHEY and CDR2 is SVGAGI. Trimming removed 0 bases at V and 3 bases at J, with 9 bases between. This CDR3 has 14 amino acids. The CDR3 DNA follows: TGTGCCAGCAGTTACTCGCCAGGACTCTACGAGCAGTACTTC. Encoded protein: CASSYSPGLYEQYF.

This clone has just a few counts. The chain uses TRBV30 and TRBJ2-2, with D uncertain. From germline, CDR1 is GTSNPN and CDR2 SVGIG (reference sequence). Trimming shortened V by 0 bases and J by 5 bases, and 10 bases separated the two germline ends. The CDR3 is made up of 14 amino acids. CDR3 coding DNA: TGTGCCTGGAGTGTCGACTTTGGGACCGGGGAGCTGTTTTTT. Translated, it gives CAWSVDFGTGELFF.

CDR3 sequence (DNA): TGTGCCAGCAGCTTGGAGGGCGAGGCCCGAGGAAACACTGAAGCTTTCTTT. Translation: CASSLEGEARGNTEAFF. V and J are TRBV5-6 and TRBJ1-1; D is ambiguous. The germline CDR1 and CDR2 sequences are SGHDT and YYEEEE. V lost 0 bases to trimming and J lost 2 bases, with 17 bases between them. The CDR3 is made up of 17 amino acids.

This sequence joins TRBV29-1 and TRBJ1-2; D remains ambiguous. The CDR3 extends over 11 amino acids. V shed 0 bases and J shed 7 bases, with 6 bases lying between them. Germline-derived CDR1 and CDR2 are SQVTM and ANQGSEA. The CDR3 region is CSVEDGSGYTF. The CDR3 DNA sequence: TGCAGCGTTGAAGATGGAAGTGGCTACACCTTC.

V usage is TRBV6-5 and J usage is TRBJ2-5; D unclear. The germline V gene has CDR1 MNHEY and CDR2 SVGAGI. The CDR3 contains 11 residues. V lost 0 bases to trimming and J lost 5 bases, with 1 base between them. CDR3 protein: CASSYSETQYF. The CDR3 bases are TGTGCCAGCAGTTACTCGGAGACCCAGTACTTC.

This clone was observed a few times. The chain links TRBV11-2 to TRBJ2-5; TRBD2 is a possible D gene (6 bases). The V gene's germline CDR1 is SGHAT and CDR2 FQNNGV. The V end was cut by 2 bases, the J end by 5 bases, with 12 bases between. The CDR3 runs 14 residues. The CDR3 spells CASSLPGVRETQYF. CDR3 nucleotides: TGTGCCAGCAGCTTACCGGGGGTGCGGGAGACCCAGTACTTC.

This chain joins TRBV12-5 and TRBJ1-5; the match to TRBD1 covers 10 bases. Germline V gene data show CDR1 as LGHNT and CDR2 as FRNRAP. This CDR3 is built from 18 residues. V trimming: 3 bases; J trimming: 2 bases; junction bases outside the gene matches: 10. CDR3 bases: TGTGCTAGTGGTTTCTCCGGGACAGGGGAACGAGGCAATCAGCCCCAGCATTTT. Its translation: CASGFSGTGERGNQPQHF.